These 18 T cell receptor beta chains were sequenced from one sample in a study of blood T cell repertoires in COVID-19. Sequenced by immunoSEQ multiplex PCR; TCRdb stores in-frame clones only, minus some. The sample has 430,000 or so clones, 70% to 90% seen once. Sequencing input: PBMCs or T cells enriched from blood (not recorded which). These receptor sequences come from a woman between 18 and 29 years old who had been exposed to COVID-19.

The chain has TRBV25-1 and TRBJ2-7, with 10 bases identical to TRBD1. J lost 5 bases, V lost 5 bases, and 6 bases had no gene match. Germline V CDR1 and CDR2: MGHDK, SYGVNS. The CDR3 contains 14 residues. The CDR3, as DNA: TGTGCCAGCAGTACCTTGGACAGGGGGGACGAGCAGTACTTC. This gives the protein CASSTLDRGDEQYF.

The chain carries TRBV7-2 and TRBJ1-2; TRBD1 matches 11 bases. CDR3 length equals 17 residues. V dropped 5 bases and J dropped 7; count of bases not matched to a gene: 15. CDR1 and CDR2 (germline): SGHTA, FQGNSA. This CDR3 is CASSQSTLDRGRGGYTF. CDR3 in DNA: TGTGCCAGCAGCCAATCTACCCTGGACAGGGGGCGGGGTGGCTACACCTTC. Combining the CDR3 with reference TRBV7-2 and TRBJ1-2 gives the whole variable domain GAGVSQSPSNKVTEKGKDVELRCDPISGHTALYWYRQSLGQGLEFLIYFQGNSAPDKSGLPSDRFSAERTGGSVSTLTIQRTQQEDSAVYLCASSQSTLDRGRGGYTFGSGTRLTVV.

The V and J genes are TRBV30 and TRBJ2-1; maybe TRBD2 (6 bases). There are 14 residues in the CDR3. Germline CDR1 and CDR2: GTSNPN and SVGIG (reference sequence). Trimming removed 1 base from V and 7 bases from J, with 14 bases in between. In nucleotides, the CDR3 is TGTGCCTGGAGTGGGCGGGACTCGGTAAATGAGCAGTTCTTC. The encoded protein is CAWSGRDSVNEQFF.

In nucleotides, the CDR3 is TGTGCCAGCAGCCGACAGGGGGCGGGTGGCTACACCTTC. Protein sequence: CASSRQGAGGYTF. V gene TRBV2 combines with J gene TRBJ1-2; 10 bases fit TRBD1. Looked up from germline, CDR1 is SNHLY and CDR2 is FYNNEI. V was pared by 6 bases and J by 7 bases, with 5 bases of the junction left unmatched. The CDR3 spans 13 residues. Full variable domain (remainder filled in from reference TRBV2 and TRBJ1-2): EPEVTQTPSHQVTQMGQEVILRCVPISNHLYFYWYRQILGQKVEFLVSFYNNEISEKSEIFDDQFSVERPDGSNFTLKIRSTKLEDSAMYFCASSRQGAGGYTFGSGTRLTVV.

This clone appeared a few times. The chain has TRBV21-1 and TRBJ2-7; the table gives TRBD2 as D, unverified against the DNA. TRBV21-1 is marked as a pseudogene. CDR3 length: 16 residues. CDR3 nucleotides: TGTGCCAGCAGCACAGGCGGGCGGGAGAAAACGCTCGAGCAGTACTTC. Translation: CASSTGGREKTLEQYF.

This sequence joins TRBV12-3 or TRBV12-4 and TRBJ1-5; no firm D call. Trimming took 6 bases from V and 6 from J, leaving 9 bases between them. This CDR3 has 12 amino acids. Written as DNA, the CDR3 is TGTGCCAGCAGCCGAGGGCCTCAGCCCCAGCATTTT. Its protein is CASSRGPQPQHF.

This clone has only a few counts. The chain is built from TRBV14 and TRBJ2-1; perhaps TRBD2 as D (6 bases). The ends were cut back, 0 bases at V and 5 bases at J, with 11 bases in the middle. The CDR3 is made up of 15 amino acids. The germline CDR1 and CDR2 sequences are SGHDN and FVKESK. The DNA for the CDR3 is TGTGCCAGCAGCCAAGATGCGGGAACAAACAATGAGCAGTTCTTC. Translating gives CASSQDAGTNNEQFF.

This chain uses TRBV5-4 with TRBJ2-3; maybe TRBD2 (6 bases). The CDR3 contains 14 residues. CDR1 is SGHNT, CDR2 YYREEE, per germline (reference sequence). Between the trimmed V and J ends, which lost 4 bases and 7 bases, there was a span of 16 bases. DNA of the CDR3: TGTGCCAGCAGCCCCCAAGGTAGCGGTTATACGCAGTATTTT. Its translation is CASSPQGSGYTQYF.

The chain carries TRBV24-1 and TRBJ2-1; D perhaps matches TRBD2 (5 bases). CDR1 and CDR2 (germline): KGHDR, SFDVKD. The CDR3 covers 12 residues. Trimming took 3 bases from V and 6 from J, leaving 5 bases between them. CDR3 in DNA: TGTGCCACCAGTGATACTAGCAATGAGCAGTTCTTC. Protein: CATSDTSNEQFF.

The chain's CDR3 is CASSLTASGGPYEQYF. Written as DNA, the CDR3 is TGTGCCAGCAGTCTCACGGCTAGCGGGGGACCCTACGAGCAGTACTTC. The rearrangement uses TRBV28 and TRBJ2-7, with 10 bases aligning to TRBD2. V dropped 5 bases and J dropped 2; count of bases not matched to a gene: 9. The length of the CDR3 is 16 residues. The germline V gene has CDR1 MDHEN and CDR2 SYDVKM.

The chain employs TRBV11-1 and TRBJ1-6; D may be TRBD1 (6 bases). CDR3 length equals 14 residues. In germline, CDR1 is SGHAT, CDR2 FQDESV (reference sequence). V was shortened by 5 bases and J by 7 bases, with 12 bases between the two germline ends. The CDR3 DNA follows: TGTGCCAGCAGCCCCAGGGGTCTAAATTCACCCCTCCACTTT. Translation: CASSPRGLNSPLHF.

In nucleotides, the CDR3 is TGTGCCAGCAGCCAAGGAATTAGCGGATTCTCCTACGAGCAGTACTTC. Residues: CASSQGISGFSYEQYF. The chain carries TRBV3-1 (or the pseudogene TRBV3-2) and TRBJ2-7; TRBD2 might be the D (6 bases). V shed 1 base and J shed 0 bases, with 13 bases lying between them. The CDR3 consists of 16 residues. Germline loops: CDR1 LGHDT, CDR2 YNNKEL (reference sequence).

The chain has TRBV3-1 (or the pseudogene TRBV3-2) and TRBJ2-5; 9 nucleotides line up with TRBD1. V lost 1 base and J lost 5; bases outside the gene matches: 5. Per the germline V gene, CDR1 is LGHDT and CDR2 is YNNKEL (reference sequence). The CDR3 is 15 amino acids. The CDR3 nucleotides are TGTGCCAGCAGCCAAGCTACAGGGGGCTGGGAGACCCAGTACTTC. It codes for CASSQATGGWETQYF.

The chain combines TRBV7-9 with TRBJ2-5; tentatively, D is TRBD2 (6 bases). The CDR3 has 14 amino acids. V shed 7 bases and J shed 5 bases, with 17 bases lying between them. The germline gives CDR1 SEHNR, CDR2 FQNEAQ (reference sequence). CDR3 nucleotides: TGTGCCAGCATGCGGGGTCGGGATTGGGAGACCCAGTACTTC. It translates to CASMRGRDWETQYF.

The chain has TRBV6-2 or TRBV6-3 and TRBJ1-5, with 9 positions matching TRBD1. The CDR3 is made up of 17 amino acids. Germline loops: CDR1 MNHEY, CDR2 SVGEGT. The ends lost 2 bases at V and 5 bases at J; junction bases unmatched: 10. The CDR3 DNA follows: TGTGCCAGCAGTTACCCGGACAGGGGAGCCCCTCATCAGCCCCAGCATTTT. It is translated as CASSYPDRGAPHQPQHF.

The rearrangement joins TRBV9 to TRBJ1-6; D may be TRBD1 (5 bases). Germline CDR1 and CDR2: SGDLS and YYNGEE. V lost 0 bases, J lost 7 bases, and 20 bases lay in between. The CDR3 spans 18 residues. CDR3 in amino acids: CASSVEKSGGTSNSPLHF. CDR3 in DNA: TGTGCCAGCAGCGTAGAGAAGAGTGGGGGGACTTCGAATTCACCCCTCCACTTT.

The chain couples TRBV28 to TRBJ1-5, with D tentatively TRBD1 (6 bases). Trimming took 10 bases from V and 3 from J, leaving 16 bases between them. This CDR3 is built from 14 residues. CDR1 and CDR2 from the germline V gene are MDHEN and SYDVKM. CDR3 in DNA: TGTGCCACTGAAGACAGGTTCCTCAATCAGCCCCAGCATTTT. Encoded protein: CATEDRFLNQPQHF. The full variable domain, rest sourced from reference TRBV28 and TRBJ1-5, is DVKVTQSSRYLVKRTGEKVFLECVQDMDHENMFWYRQDPGLGLRLIYFSYDVKMKEKGDIPEGYSVSREKKERFSLILESASTNQTSMYLCATEDRFLNQPQHFGDGTRLSIL.

J is TRBJ1-5 and V is TRBV18; TRBD1 matches at 7 bases. This CDR3 contains 14 residues. In germline, CDR1 is KGHSH, CDR2 LQKENI. V shed 5 bases, J shed 7 bases, and the junction held 8 bases outside the gene matches. CDR3 bases: TGTGCCAGCTCAGAAACAGGGGACCGCCAGCCCCAGCATTTT. Residues: CASSETGDRQPQHF.